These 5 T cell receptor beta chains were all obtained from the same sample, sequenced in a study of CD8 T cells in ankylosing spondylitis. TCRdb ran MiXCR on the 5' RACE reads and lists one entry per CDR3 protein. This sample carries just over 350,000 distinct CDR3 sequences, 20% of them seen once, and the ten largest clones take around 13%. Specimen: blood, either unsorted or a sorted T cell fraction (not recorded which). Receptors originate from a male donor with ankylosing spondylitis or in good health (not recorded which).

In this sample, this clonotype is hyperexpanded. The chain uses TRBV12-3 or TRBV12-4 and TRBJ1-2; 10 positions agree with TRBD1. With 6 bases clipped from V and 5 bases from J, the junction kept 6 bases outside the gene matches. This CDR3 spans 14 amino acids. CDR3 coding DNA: TGTGCCAGCAGGCGGGACAGGGGCCCGTATGGCTACACCTTC. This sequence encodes CASRRDRGPYGYTF.

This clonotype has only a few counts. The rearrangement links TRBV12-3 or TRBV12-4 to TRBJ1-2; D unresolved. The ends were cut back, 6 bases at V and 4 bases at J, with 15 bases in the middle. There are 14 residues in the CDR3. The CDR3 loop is CASRTRGAAYGYTF. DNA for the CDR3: TGTGCCAGCAGGACACGGGGAGCCGCCTATGGCTACACCTTC.

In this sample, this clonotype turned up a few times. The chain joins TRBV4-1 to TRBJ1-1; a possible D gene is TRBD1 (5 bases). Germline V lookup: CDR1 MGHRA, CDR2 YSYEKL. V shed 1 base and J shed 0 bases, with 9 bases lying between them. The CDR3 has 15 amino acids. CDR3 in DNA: TGCGCCAGCAGCCAAGCAACAGGTATGAACACTGAAGCTTTCTTT. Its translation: CASSQATGMNTEAFF.

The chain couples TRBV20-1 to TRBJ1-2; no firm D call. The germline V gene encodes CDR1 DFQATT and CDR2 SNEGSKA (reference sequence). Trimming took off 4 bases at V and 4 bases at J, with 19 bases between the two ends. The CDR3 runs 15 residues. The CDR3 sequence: CSATATRTPFYGYTF. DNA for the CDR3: TGCAGTGCTACTGCCACCCGAACACCTTTCTATGGCTACACCTTC.

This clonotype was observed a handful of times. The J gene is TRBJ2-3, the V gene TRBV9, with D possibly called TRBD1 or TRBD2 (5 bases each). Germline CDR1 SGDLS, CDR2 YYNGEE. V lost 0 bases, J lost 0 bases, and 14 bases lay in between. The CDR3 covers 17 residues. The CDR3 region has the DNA TGTGCCAGCAGCGTAGGTCGGGGCGGTCCTAGCACAGATACGCAGTATTTT. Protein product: CASSVGRGGPSTDTQYF.